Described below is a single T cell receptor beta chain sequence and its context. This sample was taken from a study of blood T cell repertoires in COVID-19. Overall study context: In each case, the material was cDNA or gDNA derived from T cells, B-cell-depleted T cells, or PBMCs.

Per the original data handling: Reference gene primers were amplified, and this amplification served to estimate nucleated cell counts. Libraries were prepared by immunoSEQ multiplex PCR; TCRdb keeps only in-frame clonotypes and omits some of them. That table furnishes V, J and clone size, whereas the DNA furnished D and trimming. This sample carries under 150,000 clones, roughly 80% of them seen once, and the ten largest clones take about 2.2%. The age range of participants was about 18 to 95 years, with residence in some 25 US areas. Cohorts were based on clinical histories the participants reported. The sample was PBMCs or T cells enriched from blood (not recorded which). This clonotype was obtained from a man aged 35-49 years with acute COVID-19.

The DNA of the CDR3 is TGTGCCAGCACCTTGACAGGGGCTGGGGCCAACGTCCTGACTTTC. Its protein product is CASTLTGAGANVLTF. The chain has TRBV9 and TRBJ2-6, with 8 positions matching TRBD1. J gave up 2 bases and V 6 bases, and 4 bases lay outside the gene matches. CDR3 length: 15 residues. The germline CDR1 and CDR2 sequences are SGDLS and YYNGEE.